The clone carrying this T cell receptor (beta chain) was seen ten or more times. Its target is unknown. Individually, cDNA molecules had unique molecular identifiers attached to them. TCRdb re-analysed the 5' RACE reads in MiXCR, keeping a single row per CDR3 protein. This sample carries tens of thousands of distinct CDR3 sequences, 12% of them seen once, and the ten largest clones take about 4.6%. The sample is drawn from a study of early T cells in non-severe SARS-CoV-2 infection. Study summary: Chains were not paired, and sequencing was done on bulk RNA from unsorted whole blood.

Study findings and constraints: A preference for anti-spike CD8 responses marked VDJdb matching, which missed private and CD4 specificities.

The sample here was whole blood, taken at baseline. This receptor was identified in an adult who was a healthcare worker with PCR-confirmed SARS-CoV-2 infection or an uninfected control (not recorded which).

CDR3 nucleotides: TGTGCCATCAGTGAGTTGGGGGTAGAGCAGTACTTC. This translates into CAISELGVEQYF. The chain has TRBV10-3 and TRBJ2-7; D could derive from TRBD1 or TRBD2 (5 bases each). The CDR3 spans 12 residues. Trimming left V 1 base short and J 7 bases short, with 8 bases between. CDR1 is ENHRY, CDR2 SYGVKD, per germline.